This is a list of T cell receptor beta chains from one sample in a study of control samples from healthy donors and cancer patients. Profiling relied on immunoSEQ multiplex PCR, and the TCRdb table lists in-frame clones only, not all of them. The sample records roughly 120,000 clones, about 92% being singletons. Sequenced material: PBMCs. The receptors shown here come from a man between 50 and 59 years old with head and neck cancer. The conserved cysteine and the conserved F or W are not part of the CDR3 here.

CDR3 protein: ASSPRDRDGYT; J gene: TRBJ1-2; V gene: TRBV19
CDR3 protein: ASSGTMNYGYT; J gene: TRBJ1-2; V gene: TRBV6-5
CDR3 protein: AISDPARAGVGETQY; J gene: TRBJ2-5; V gene: TRBV10-3
CDR3 protein: ASSLAWEVNTEAF; J gene: TRBJ1-1; V gene: TRBV7-2
CDR3 protein: ASSPLAREQGFPEAF; J gene: TRBJ1-1; V gene: TRBV18
CDR3 protein: ASTLALAGGIADTQY; J gene: TRBJ2-3; V gene: TRBV21-1
CDR3 protein: ASSVGLGQPQH; J gene: TRBJ1-5; V gene: TRBV27
CDR3 protein: ATDPGPEQY; J gene: TRBJ2-7; V gene: TRBV23-1
CDR3 protein: ASSLGGGQTGELF; J gene: TRBJ2-2; V gene: TRBV9
CDR3 protein: SVVGLGGRNTIY; J gene: TRBJ1-3; V gene: TRBV29-1
CDR3 protein: ASRSKDNPDGASYEQY; J gene: TRBJ2-7; V gene: TRBV6-7
CDR3 protein: ASSIMGITNQPQH; J gene: TRBJ1-5; V gene: TRBV19
CDR3 protein: ATSGSGSGNEQF; J gene: TRBJ2-1; V gene: TRBV24-1
CDR3 protein: ASSVTSYGYT; J gene: TRBJ1-2; V gene: TRBV9
CDR3 protein: ASSEFRPHPGEETGNTIY; J gene: TRBJ1-3; V gene: TRBV10-2
CDR3 protein: ASSYSSTGANVLT; J gene: TRBJ2-6; V gene: TRBV6-5
CDR3 protein: ASSTVTGATEAF; J gene: TRBJ1-1; V gene: TRBV4-3
CDR3 protein: ASSERPRGLF; J gene: TRBJ1-4; V gene: TRBV6-2/TRBV6-3
CDR3 protein: ASTGGGSDTQY; J gene: TRBJ2-3; V gene: TRBV11-3
CDR3 protein: ASSWDRAYEQY; J gene: TRBJ2-7; V gene: TRBV12-3/TRBV12-4
CDR3 protein: ASSLEAGVSNQPQH; J gene: TRBJ1-5; V gene: TRBV7-2
CDR3 protein: AWSEWGAQGDTQY; J gene: TRBJ2-3; V gene: TRBV30
CDR3 protein: ASSLPGYGYT; J gene: TRBJ1-2; V gene: TRBV28
CDR3 protein: ASSPRSTSGGGPGYEQF; J gene: TRBJ2-1; V gene: TRBV18
CDR3 protein: ASSHRPGTGLEAF; J gene: TRBJ1-1; V gene: TRBV6-5
CDR3 protein: ASNGQGLGTEAF; J gene: TRBJ1-1; V gene: TRBV7-2
CDR3 protein: ASSPPEGTLVETQY; J gene: TRBJ2-5; V gene: TRBV4-1
CDR3 protein: ASSQAFRDRANEQY; J gene: TRBJ2-7; V gene: TRBV4-1
CDR3 protein: ASSYTDTQY; J gene: TRBJ2-3; V gene: TRBV7-6
CDR3 protein: AWSGIQRFASGNTIY; J gene: TRBJ1-3; V gene: TRBV30
CDR3 protein: ASKSGTGYT; J gene: TRBJ1-2; V gene: TRBV6-5
CDR3 protein: ASSPLGGSDTQY; J gene: TRBJ2-3; V gene: TRBV11-2
CDR3 protein: ASSRTGSLGYT; J gene: TRBJ1-2; V gene: TRBV6-4